The TCR beta chain described here comes from a study of neurological immune-mediated disorders. Background on the study: There were 34 multiple sclerosis patients; 31 were relapsing-remitting and 3 were secondary progressive.

This clonotype was observed a few times. Its antigen remains unknown. The cDNA was produced through 5'RACE with 10-nucleotide random UMIs. TCRdb analysed the 5' RACE reads with MiXCR anew, one entry per CDR3 protein. In the table there are tens of thousands of distinct CDR3 sequences, over 3.5% of which are singletons. General study results and limits: Because no CDR3 amino acid sequences were shared across subjects by expanded clones, private repertoires were suggested in all groups.

CDR1 and CDR2 (germline): SGHRS, YFSETQ. CDR3 length: 15 residues. J lost 4 bases, V lost 0 bases, and 4 bases had no gene match. The chain uses TRBV5-1 and TRBJ2-5, with 9 bases matching TRBD2. The source material was PBMCs. This TCR was recovered from a man in his 60s with multiple sclerosis. CDR3 DNA sequence: TGCGCCAGCAGCTTGGCAGCGGGGGGTTCAGAGACCCAGTACTTC. Amino acid sequence: CASSLAAGGSETQYF.